The source of this T cell receptor (beta chain) is a study of glioma-infiltrating T cells after dendritic cell vaccination. Study-wide context: Glioblastoma patients came from Phase I and II dendritic cell vaccination trials. The vaccine used monocyte-derived dendritic cells pulsed overnight with autologous tumor lysate.

CDR3 length equals 17 residues. The junction had 4 bases not matched to a gene; V was cut back by 3 bases and J by 2 bases. The germline V gene has CDR1 SGHRS and CDR2 YFSETQ. Time point indicated: after dendritic cell vaccination, including at tumor progression/relapse. Input was around 2 ug genomic DNA, or all available if less. The PCR used 60 V beta and 13 J beta primers. TCRdb's table, derived via immunoSEQ multiplex PCR, lists solely in-frame clones and lacks some. Of around 92,000 clones listed, around 80% were seen once; the top ten hold about 5.5%. The starting material was blood, obtained after dendritic cell vaccination. V and J are TRBV5-1 and TRBJ2-1, with 14 bases aligning to TRBD2. The sequence derives from a human donor with glioblastoma. The CDR3 region has the DNA TGCGCCAGCAGCTCTGGACTAGCGGGGGGAACCTACAATGAGCAGTTCTTC. Amino acids: CASSSGLAGGTYNEQFF. The full variable domain, rest sourced from reference TRBV5-1 and TRBJ2-1, is KAGVTQTPRYLIKTRGQQVTLSCSPISGHRSVSWYQQTPGQGLQFLFEYFSETQRNKGNFPGRFSGRQFSNSRSEMNVSTLELGDSALYLCASSSGLAGGTYNEQFFGPGTRLTVL.